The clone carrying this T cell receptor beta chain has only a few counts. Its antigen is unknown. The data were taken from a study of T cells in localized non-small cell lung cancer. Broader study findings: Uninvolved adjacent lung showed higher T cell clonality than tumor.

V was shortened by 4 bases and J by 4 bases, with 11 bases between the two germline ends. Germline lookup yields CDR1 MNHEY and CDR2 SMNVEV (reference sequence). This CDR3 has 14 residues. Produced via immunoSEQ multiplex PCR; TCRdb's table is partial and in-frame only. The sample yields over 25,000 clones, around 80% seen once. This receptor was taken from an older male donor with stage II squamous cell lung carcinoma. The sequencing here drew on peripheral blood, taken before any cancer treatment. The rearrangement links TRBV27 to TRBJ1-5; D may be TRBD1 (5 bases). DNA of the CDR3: TGTGCCAGCAGTTCTGGGGGGTTGAATCAGCCCCAGCATTTT. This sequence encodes CASSSGGLNQPQHF.